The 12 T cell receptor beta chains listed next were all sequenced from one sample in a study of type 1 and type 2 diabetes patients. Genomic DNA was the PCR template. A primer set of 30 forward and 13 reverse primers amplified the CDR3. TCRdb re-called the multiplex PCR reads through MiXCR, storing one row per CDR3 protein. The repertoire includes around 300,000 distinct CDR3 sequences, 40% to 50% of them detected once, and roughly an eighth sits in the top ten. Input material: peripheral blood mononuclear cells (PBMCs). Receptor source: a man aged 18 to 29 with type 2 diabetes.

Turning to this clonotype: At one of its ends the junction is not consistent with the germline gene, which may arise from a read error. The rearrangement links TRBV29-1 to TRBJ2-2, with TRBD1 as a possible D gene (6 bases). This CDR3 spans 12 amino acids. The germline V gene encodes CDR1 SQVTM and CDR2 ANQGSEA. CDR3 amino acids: CNVVGAGGELFF. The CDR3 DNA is TGCAACGTTGTGGGGGCGGGTGGGGAGCTGTTTTTT.

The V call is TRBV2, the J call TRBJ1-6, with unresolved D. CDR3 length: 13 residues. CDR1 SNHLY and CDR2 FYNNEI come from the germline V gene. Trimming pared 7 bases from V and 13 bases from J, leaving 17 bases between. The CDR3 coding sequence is TGTGCCAGCACCGACTCTCGAGCCGGGCCCCTCCACTTT. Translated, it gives CASTDSRAGPLHF.

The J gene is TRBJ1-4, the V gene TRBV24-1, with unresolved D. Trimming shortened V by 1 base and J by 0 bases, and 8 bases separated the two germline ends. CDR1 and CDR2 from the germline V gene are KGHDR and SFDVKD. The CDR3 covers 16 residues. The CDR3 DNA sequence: TGTGCCACCAGTGATTTAGGGATAGCAACTAATGAAAAACTGTTTTTT. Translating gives CATSDLGIATNEKLFF.

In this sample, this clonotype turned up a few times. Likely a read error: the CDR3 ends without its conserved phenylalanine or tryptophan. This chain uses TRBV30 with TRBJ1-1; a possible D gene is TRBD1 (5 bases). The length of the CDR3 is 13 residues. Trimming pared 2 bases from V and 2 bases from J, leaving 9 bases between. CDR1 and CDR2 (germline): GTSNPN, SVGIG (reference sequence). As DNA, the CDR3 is TGTGCCTGGAGTTCGGGACTAAACACTGAAGCTTTCTCT. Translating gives CAWSSGLNTEAFS.

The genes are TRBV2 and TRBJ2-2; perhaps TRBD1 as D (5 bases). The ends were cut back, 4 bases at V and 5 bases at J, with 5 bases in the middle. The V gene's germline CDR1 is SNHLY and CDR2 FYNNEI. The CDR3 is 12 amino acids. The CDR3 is CASSAGTGELFF. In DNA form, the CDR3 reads TGTGCCAGCAGTGCAGGGACCGGGGAGCTGTTTTTT.

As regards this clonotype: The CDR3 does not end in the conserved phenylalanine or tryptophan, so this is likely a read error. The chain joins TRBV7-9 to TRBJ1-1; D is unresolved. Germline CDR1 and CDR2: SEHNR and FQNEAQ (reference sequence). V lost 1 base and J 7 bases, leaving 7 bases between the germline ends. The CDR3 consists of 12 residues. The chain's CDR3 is CASSLGSGEAFS. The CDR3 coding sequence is TGTGCCAGCAGCTTAGGGTCAGGTGAAGCTTTCTCT.

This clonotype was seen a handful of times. DNA of the CDR3: TGTGCCAGCAGTTTATCCCCGACAGGGTGGTATGACGATGGCTACACCTTC. Translated: CASSLSPTGWYDDGYTF. The chain joins TRBV12-3 or TRBV12-4 to TRBJ1-2; 7 nucleotides match TRBD1. V was clipped by 2 bases and J by 6 bases; unmatched bases: 15. The CDR3 extends over 17 amino acids.

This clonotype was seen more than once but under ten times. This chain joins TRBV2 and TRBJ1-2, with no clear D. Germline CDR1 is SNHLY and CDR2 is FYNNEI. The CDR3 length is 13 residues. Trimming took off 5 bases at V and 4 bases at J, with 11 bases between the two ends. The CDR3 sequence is CASSSDGSYGYTF. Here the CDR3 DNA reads TGTGCCAGCAGTTCTGACGGAAGCTATGGCTACACCTTC.

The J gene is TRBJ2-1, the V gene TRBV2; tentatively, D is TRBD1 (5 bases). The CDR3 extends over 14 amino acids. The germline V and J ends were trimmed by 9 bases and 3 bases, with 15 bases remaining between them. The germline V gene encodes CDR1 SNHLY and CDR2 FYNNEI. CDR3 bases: TGTGCCAGTAGTATGACGGACAACTACAATGAGCAGTTCTTC. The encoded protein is CASSMTDNYNEQFF.

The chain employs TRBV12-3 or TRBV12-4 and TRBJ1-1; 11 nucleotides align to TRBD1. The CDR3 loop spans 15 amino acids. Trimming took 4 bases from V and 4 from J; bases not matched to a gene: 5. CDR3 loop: CASSSSGTGGTEAFF. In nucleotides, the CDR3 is TGTGCCAGCAGTTCCTCCGGGACAGGGGGCACTGAAGCTTTCTTT.

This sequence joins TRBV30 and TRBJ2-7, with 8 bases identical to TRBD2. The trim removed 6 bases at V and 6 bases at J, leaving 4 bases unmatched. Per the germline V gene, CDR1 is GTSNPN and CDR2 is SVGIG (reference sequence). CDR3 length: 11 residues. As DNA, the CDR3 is TGTGCCTGCAGACGGGAGGGCGAGCAGTACTTC. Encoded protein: CACRREGEQYF. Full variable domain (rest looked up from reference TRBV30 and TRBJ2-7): SQTIHQWPATLVQPVGSPLSLECTVEGTSNPNLYWYRQAAGRGLQLLFYSVGIGQISSEVPQNLSASRPQDRQFILSSKKLLLSDSGFYLCACRREGEQYFGPGTRLTVT.

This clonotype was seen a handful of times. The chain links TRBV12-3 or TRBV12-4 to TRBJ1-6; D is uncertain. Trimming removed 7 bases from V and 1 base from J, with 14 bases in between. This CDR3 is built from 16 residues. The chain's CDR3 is CASTTPSVSYNSPLHF. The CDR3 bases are TGTGCCAGCACCACGCCCTCGGTTTCCTATAATTCACCCCTCCACTTT.